The 31 T cell receptor beta chains below come from one sample, sequenced in a study of regulatory T cells in long-lasting Graves disease. The sample's time point: persistent/refractory GD, antithyroid drugs over 5 years with positive TRAb. Researchers made the TCR library from RNA that was extracted from PBMCs. According to the study, TCR beta libraries were built with iRepertoire HTBI primers and CDR3-region Arm-PCR. TCRdb reprocessed the multiplex PCR reads via MiXCR and lists one record per CDR3 protein. The table shows hundreds of thousands of distinct CDR3 sequences, with less than 25% occurring only once. The specimen comprised peripheral blood mononuclear cells (PBMCs), sampled when the disease was refractory, from a patient treated with antithyroid drugs. Source of these receptors: a female donor with Graves disease.

The CDR3 protein is CASSLASGGTQYF. The CDR3 DNA follows: TGTGCCAGCAGCTTGGCCAGTGGTGGGACCCAGTACTTC. This chain connects TRBV5-6 to TRBJ2-5; no firm D call. V lost 0 bases and J 7 bases, leaving 10 bases between the germline ends. CDR3 size: 13 residues. Germline V gene lookup returns CDR1 SGHDT and CDR2 YYEEEE.

This clonotype was picked up many times. This sequence may be a read error, since a much larger clone differs from it by one base. The V gene is TRBV7-3, the J gene TRBJ2-2; D is ambiguous. CDR3 length: 12 residues. The germline V gene encodes CDR1 SGHTA and CDR2 FQGTGA. V dropped 0 bases and J dropped 6 bases, with 2 bases sitting between them. The CDR3 loop reads CASSLTSGELFF. The CDR3 bases are TGTGCCAGCAGCTTAACCTCCGGGGAGCTGTTTTTT.

The table lists this clonotype with many counts. The chain uses TRBV12-3 or TRBV12-4 and TRBJ1-1, with D perhaps matching TRBD1 (5 bases). V was shortened by 2 bases and J by 2 bases, with 12 bases between the two germline ends. CDR3 length: 15 amino acids. This CDR3 reads CASSLWRRANTEAFF. CDR3 coding DNA: TGTGCCAGCAGTTTATGGCGCAGGGCTAACACTGAAGCTTTCTTT.

This clonotype was seen at least ten times. V usage is TRBV11-2 and J usage is TRBJ2-7, with 9 bases matching TRBD1. Germline values: CDR1 SGHAT, CDR2 FQNNGV. The CDR3 has 15 residues. Germline trimming cut 4 bases from V and 4 bases from J; bases unmatched to any gene: 8. CDR3 loop: CASSSPDRGKYEQYF. The CDR3 DNA reads TGTGCCAGCAGCTCGCCGGACAGGGGAAAATACGAGCAGTACTTC.

This clonotype was counted ten times or more. The chain couples TRBV29-1 to TRBJ1-4, with 8 bases that match TRBD1. V gave up 5 bases and J gave up 3 bases; unmatched junction bases: 2. The CDR3 is made up of 13 amino acids. Germline V gives CDR1 SQVTM, CDR2 ANQGSEA. The CDR3 nucleotides read TGCAGCGTTCCGGGACAGGCTAATGAAAAACTGTTTTTT. The encoded protein is CSVPGQANEKLFF.

This clonotype was seen many times. V and J are TRBV27 and TRBJ2-7, with 7 nucleotides matching TRBD2. J gave up 1 base and V 5 bases, and 8 bases lay outside the gene matches. This CDR3 has 15 amino acids. The germline V gene encodes CDR1 MNHEY and CDR2 SMNVEV (reference sequence). The CDR3 loop is CASSPQLARSYEQYF. The CDR3 nucleotides read TGTGCCAGCAGTCCCCAACTAGCGCGGTCCTACGAGCAGTACTTC.

The CDR3 sequence: CAWSAWGFTGELFF. CDR3 nucleotide sequence: TGTGCCTGGAGTGCTTGGGGCTTCACCGGGGAGCTGTTTTTT. The gene calls are TRBV30 and TRBJ2-2; TRBD1 might be the D (5 bases). CDR1 and CDR2 from the germline V gene are GTSNPN and SVGIG (reference sequence). Between the trimmed V and J ends, which lost 1 base and 4 bases, there was a span of 10 bases. CDR3 length: 14 residues.

The chain is built from TRBV6-5 and TRBJ1-1, with unresolved D. The CDR3 runs 11 residues. Germline V gives CDR1 MNHEY, CDR2 SVGAGI. The germline V and J ends were trimmed by 4 bases and 6 bases, with 6 bases remaining between them. The CDR3 protein is CASSLSPEAFF. The DNA for the CDR3 is TGTGCCAGCAGTTTGAGCCCTGAAGCTTTCTTT.

Worth noting for this clonotype: This may stem from a read error, because a much larger clone lies one nucleotide away. The chain has TRBV11-2 and TRBJ2-5; D remains unclear. Germline V gives CDR1 SGHAT, CDR2 FQNNGV. This CDR3 is 11 amino acids long. V lost 3 bases and J lost 9, with 8 bases in between. Written as DNA, the CDR3 is TGTGCCAGCAGCTTTGGGAAGGCCCAGTACTTC. This encodes CASSFGKAQYF.

This clonotype came up many times. The chain carries TRBV5-1 and TRBJ1-1; 7 bases match TRBD1. Germline assignment: CDR1 SGHRS and CDR2 YFSETQ. Trimming cost V 0 bases and J 4 bases; bases outside gene matches: 6. The CDR3 has 15 residues. The CDR3 loop is CASSLVGGLGTEAFF. CDR3 sequence (DNA): TGCGCCAGCAGCTTGGTAGGGGGCTTGGGCACTGAAGCTTTCTTT.

In its sample, this clonotype was seen a few times. The chain carries TRBV5-5 and TRBJ2-5, with a possible D match to TRBD2 (6 bases). Germline-derived CDR1 and CDR2 are SGHKS and YYEKEE (reference sequence). Trimming removed 0 bases from V and 4 bases from J, with 13 bases in between. The length of the CDR3 is 15 residues. Written as DNA, the CDR3 is TGTGCCAGCAGCTTGGTCGGGAGTTTAGCAGAGACCCAGTACTTC. This translates into CASSLVGSLAETQYF. The variable domain in full, completed from reference TRBV5-5 and TRBJ2-5, reads DAGVTQSPTHLIKTRGQQVTLRCSPISGHKSVSWYQQVLGQGPQFIFQYYEKEERGRGNFPDRFSARQFPNYSSELNVNALLLGDSALYLCASSLVGSLAETQYFGPGTRLLVL.

This clonotype was observed many times. V usage is TRBV20-1 and J usage is TRBJ2-7, with 12 bases fitting TRBD2. Germline V gene sequence: CDR1 DFQATT, CDR2 SNEGSKA (reference sequence). With V trimmed by 5 bases and J by 0 bases, 11 bases remained unmatched. This CDR3 region has 17 residues. DNA for the CDR3: TGCAGTGCTGCGCCGGGACTAGCGGGCCTGAGCTCCTACGAGCAGTACTTC. It is translated as CSAAPGLAGLSSYEQYF.

This clonotype turned up a few times. The V and J genes are TRBV5-4 and TRBJ2-7; 10 positions agree with TRBD2. The CDR3 is 16 residues long. Trimming at V came to 4 bases and at J to 5 bases, leaving 12 bases not matched to a gene. CDR1 and CDR2 from the germline V gene are SGHNT and YYREEE (reference sequence). The CDR3 region has the DNA TGTGCCAGCAGCCCAAACCCAGGGACTAGCGTAGACGAGCAGTACTTC. Its protein is CASSPNPGTSVDEQYF.

This clonotype has a count of ten or more. The chain links TRBV6-5 to TRBJ2-7, with D unresolved. V lost 2 bases to trimming and J lost 0 bases, with 11 bases between them. Germline assignment: CDR1 MNHEY and CDR2 SVGAGI. The CDR3 sequence is 15 residues long. CDR3 DNA: TGTGCCAGCAGTTACCCGTCGTCGGTCTCCTACGAGCAGTACTTC. Its translation is CASSYPSSVSYEQYF.

Ten or more counts support this clonotype. The V and J genes are TRBV2 and TRBJ2-2; 13 nucleotides line up with TRBD2. Germline V gene sequence: CDR1 SNHLY, CDR2 FYNNEI. After removal of 4 bases from V and 7 bases from J, the junction contained 3 bases not matched to a gene. The CDR3 runs to 15 residues. As DNA, the CDR3 is TGTGCCAGCAGTGTACTAGCGGGAGGGGTCGGGGAGCTGTTTTTT. Residues: CASSVLAGGVGELFF. Combining the CDR3 with reference TRBV2 and TRBJ2-2 gives the whole variable domain EPEVTQTPSHQVTQMGQEVILRCVPISNHLYFYWYRQILGQKVEFLVSFYNNEISEKSEIFDDQFSVERPDGSNFTLKIRSTKLEDSAMYFCASSVLAGGVGELFFGEGSRLTVL.

In its sample, this clonotype was seen many times. The chain employs TRBV2 and TRBJ1-1; D not resolved. Germline CDR1 SNHLY, CDR2 FYNNEI. Between the trimmed V and J ends, which lost 5 bases and 5 bases, there was a span of 12 bases. The CDR3 covers 13 residues. The chain's CDR3 is CASSPPRETEAFF. For the CDR3, the DNA is TGTGCCAGCAGTCCGCCACGGGAGACTGAAGCTTTCTTT.

Ten or more counts support this clonotype. V is TRBV28 and J is TRBJ1-2; 11 bases fit TRBD1. The V segment lost 6 bases and the J segment 2 bases; nucleotides outside the gene matches: 5. Germline-derived CDR1 and CDR2 are MDHEN and SYDVKM. The CDR3 extends over 15 amino acids. The CDR3 bases are TGTGCCAGCAGATCCGGACAGGGGGCGAACTATGGCTACACCTTC. Its translation is CASRSGQGANYGYTF.

CDR3 sequence: CASSSQDTNLNYTF. CDR3 coding DNA: TGTGCCAGCAGTTCACAGGACACCAATCTCAACTACACCTTC. V usage is TRBV6-9 and J usage is TRBJ1-2, with D possibly being TRBD1 (5 bases). V was trimmed by 4 bases and J by 10 bases, leaving 19 bases between them. The CDR3 spans 14 residues. From germline, CDR1 is MNHGY and CDR2 SVAAGI.

As to this clonotype: A read error is possible here, since a much larger clone lies one base away. The missing conserved phenylalanine or tryptophan at the end of this CDR3 makes a read error likely. The V call is TRBV13, the J call TRBJ2-5, with a possible D match to TRBD2 (6 bases). CDR1 PRHDT and CDR2 FYEKMQ come from the germline V gene (reference sequence). There are 15 residues in the CDR3. The ends were cut back, 0 bases at V and 2 bases at J, with 10 bases in the middle. CDR3 region: CASSLGGGSQETQYL. In nucleotides, the CDR3 is TGTGCCAGCAGCTTAGGCGGAGGGTCTCAAGAGACCCAGTACCTC.

Notes on this clonotype: A much larger clone lies one base from this, so it may be a read error. The J gene is TRBJ1-6, the V gene TRBV28; maybe TRBD1 (5 bases). CDR1 is MDHEN, CDR2 SYDVKM, per germline. There are 16 residues in the CDR3. The CDR3 region has the DNA TGTGCCAGCAGTTTACGGGGGGGTTCGCTTTATTCACCCCCCCACTTT. It yields the protein CASSLRGGSLYSPPHF.

The rearrangement links TRBV5-1 to TRBJ2-3, with D perhaps matching TRBD2 (5 bases). V was trimmed by 3 bases and J by 5 bases, leaving 13 bases between them. This CDR3 contains 14 residues. Germline V gene lookup returns CDR1 SGHRS and CDR2 YFSETQ. The CDR3 sequence is CASSWAGLIDTQYF. The CDR3 DNA follows: TGCGCCAGCAGCTGGGCGGGCCTCATAGATACGCAGTATTTT.

This clonotype has only a few counts. The V gene is TRBV7-6, the J gene TRBJ2-1; D is tentatively TRBD1 or TRBD2 (6 bases each). From germline, CDR1 is SGHVS and CDR2 FNYEAQ. This CDR3 is 13 amino acids long. The V gene lost 4 bases and the J gene lost 8 bases, with 12 bases spanning the gap. The CDR3, as DNA: TGTGCCAGCAGCTCAGGGGAGGAGGATGAGCAGTTCTTC. Translated, it gives CASSSGEEDEQFF.

This clonotype was seen at least ten times. This rearrangement joins TRBV7-2 to TRBJ1-5, with TRBD1 matching 7 bases. The V segment lost 4 bases and the J segment 3 bases; nucleotides outside the gene matches: 3. The germline CDR1 and CDR2 sequences are SGHTA and FQGNSA. CDR3 length: 14 amino acids. The CDR3 nucleotides are TGTGCCAGCAGCTGGGACAGCAACAATCAGCCCCAGCATTTT. Encoded protein: CASSWDSNNQPQHF.

V gene TRBV6-5 combines with J gene TRBJ2-3; 7 positions agree with TRBD1. V lost 4 bases, J lost 4 bases, and 8 bases stayed unmatched. Germline V gene sequence: CDR1 MNHEY, CDR2 SVGAGI. The CDR3 is 15 residues long. The CDR3 nucleotides read TGTGCCAGCAGTTTCAACAGGGGAAGGGCAGATACGCAGTATTTT. Its protein is CASSFNRGRADTQYF.

CDR3 DNA: TGTGCCAGCAAGGGGGAGGGGGCCCTGTTTTTT. Translated, it gives CASKGEGALFF. The rearrangement joins TRBV2 to TRBJ2-2; D might be TRBD1 or TRBD2, each matching 7 bases. The CDR3 extends over 11 amino acids. Trimming shortened V by 7 bases and J by 14 bases, and 14 bases separated the two germline ends. CDR1 and CDR2 from the germline V gene are SNHLY and FYNNEI.

This clonotype was detected once. A read error is possible here, since a much larger clone lies one base away. The chain uses TRBV7-8 and TRBJ2-7; D may match TRBD1 or TRBD2 (5 bases each). Per germline, CDR1 SGHVS and CDR2 FQNEAQ. CDR3 length: 13 residues. Trimming removed 5 bases from V and 3 bases from J, with 11 bases in between. In DNA form, the CDR3 reads TGTGCCAGCAGCCCAAGGGACGACTACGAGCAGTACTTC. Translated: CASSPRDDYEQYF.

Comment on this clonotype: Being one base from a much bigger clone, this may be a read error. This chain links TRBV2 with TRBJ1-1; D remains unclear. The germline CDR1 and CDR2 sequences are SNHLY and FYNNEI. V lost 9 bases, J lost 10 bases, and 21 bases lay in between. This CDR3 region has 13 residues. In DNA, the CDR3 is TGTGCCAGAAGGCTGGGCACCGAGGTAGGAGCTTTCTTT. Translated: CARRLGTEVGAFF.

The chain links TRBV20-1 to TRBJ2-2; the D is unclear. The CDR3 extends over 13 amino acids. V dropped 2 bases and J dropped 2 bases, with 6 bases sitting between them. Germline V CDR1 and CDR2: DFQATT, SNEGSKA (reference sequence). The CDR3 loop is CSARQSNTGELFF. CDR3 bases: TGCAGTGCTAGACAGTCAAACACCGGGGAGCTGTTTTTT.

This clonotype came up many times. V gene TRBV28 combines with J gene TRBJ1-2; D is uncertain. V dropped 9 bases and J dropped 2 bases, with 10 bases sitting between them. The germline gives CDR1 MDHEN, CDR2 SYDVKM. This CDR3 comprises 12 residues. DNA for the CDR3: TGTGCCAGTAAGTTGGCGAACTATGGCTACACCTTC. It codes for CASKLANYGYTF.

As concerns this clonotype: This could be a read error, since a much larger clone is one nucleotide away. The gene calls are TRBV25-1 and TRBJ1-1; D is unclear. CDR3 length: 14 amino acids. Germline CDR1 is MGHDK and CDR2 is SYGVNS. V shed 1 base and J shed 4 bases, with 10 bases lying between them. CDR3 residues: CASSEFVGPTEAFF. The CDR3 DNA sequence: TGTGCCAGCAGTGAATTTGTGGGCCCCACTGAAGCTTTCTTT. Using reference TRBV25-1 and TRBJ1-1 for the parts outside the CDR3, the full variable domain is EADIYQTPRYLVIGTGKKITLECSQTMGHDKMYWYQQDPGMELHLIHYSYGVNSTEKGDLSSESTVSRIRTEHFPLTLESARPSHTSQYLCASSEFVGPTEAFFGQGTRLTVV.

This rearrangement joins TRBV29-1 to TRBJ1-1; 8 nucleotides line up with TRBD1. The CDR3 is made up of 13 amino acids. V dropped 3 bases and J dropped 6; count of bases not matched to a gene: 6. Germline values: CDR1 SQVTM, CDR2 ANQGSEA. This CDR3 is CSVDETGAPEAFF. In nucleotides, the CDR3 is TGCAGCGTTGACGAGACAGGGGCCCCTGAAGCTTTCTTT.